This paragraph reports one TCR beta chain. At one end the junction does not follow the germline gene, possibly because of a read error. The data derive from a study of blood T cell repertoires in COVID-19. For the study at large: Sites in the United States, Italy and Spain provided acute and convalescent COVID-19 samples. PBMCs, B-cell-depleted T cells, or T cells were the source of the cDNA or gDNA that made up the material.

Produced via immunoSEQ multiplex PCR; TCRdb's table is partial and in-frame only. Of roughly 230,000 clones in the sample, 70% to 90% are singletons; the top ten hold 0.7%. Germline CDR1 reads SSHAT; CDR2 reads FNYEAQ (reference sequence). The CDR3 is 16 amino acids. The chain has TRBV7-7 and TRBJ2-7, with 8 bases identical to TRBD1. Sequencing used peripheral blood. This TCR came from a human donor in a cohort sampled during active COVID-19. CDR3 DNA: TGTGCTAGCAGCTTTCCCCGACAGGGGTTAAGGAACGAGCAGTACTTC. Encoded protein: CASSFPRQGLRNEQYF.